One and the same sample provided the 30 T cell receptor beta chains below, sequenced in a study of response to subunit inactivated influenza vaccine. Each CDR3 protein gets one entry after TCRdb re-called the RT-PCR reads with MiXCR. Of 450,000 to 700,000 distinct CDR3 sequences in the sample, 12% to 15% were seen once. The input for sequencing was PBMCs from blood, taken about 12 days after vaccination. The receptors originated from a man aged 45-60 years who received an inactivated influenza vaccine.

The rearrangement uses TRBV25-1 and TRBJ1-5, with D uncertain. This CDR3 contains 14 residues. The V gene's germline CDR1 is MGHDK and CDR2 SYGVNS. Between the trimmed V and J ends, which lost 3 bases and 7 bases, there was a span of 13 bases. CDR3 in amino acids: CASSEVGSGQPQHF. CDR3 bases: TGTGCCAGCAGTGAGGTAGGGAGCGGGCAGCCCCAGCATTTT.

The J gene is TRBJ2-7, the V gene TRBV11-2; 11 bases agree with TRBD2. The CDR3 covers 17 residues. Germline V gives CDR1 SGHAT, CDR2 FQNNGV. Trimming removed 3 bases from V and 5 bases from J; junction bases left unmatched: 12. The CDR3 loop reads CASSFTSRTSGRHEQYF. For the CDR3, the DNA is TGTGCCAGCAGCTTCACTTCACGTACTAGCGGGAGACACGAGCAGTACTTC.

This clonotype came up a few times. The genes are TRBV20-1 and TRBJ2-4; D gene uncertain. The CDR3 totals 14 residues. The V and J ends lost 6 bases and 1 base respectively, with 13 bases between them. Germline assignment: CDR1 DFQATT and CDR2 SNEGSKA (reference sequence). This CDR3 reads CSALIRLAKNIQYF. The CDR3 region has the DNA TGCAGTGCCTTAATCAGACTGGCCAAAAACATTCAGTACTTC.

The sample holds many counts of this clonotype. The rearrangement joins TRBV6-2 or TRBV6-3 to TRBJ1-6, with D possibly matching TRBD1 (5 bases). Per germline, CDR1 MNHEY and CDR2 SVGEGT. The CDR3 has 14 residues. Trimming left V 6 bases short and J 4 bases short, with 10 bases between. CDR3 protein: CASSPGRYNSPLHF. The DNA of the CDR3 is TGTGCCAGCAGCCCGGGACGGTATAATTCACCCCTCCACTTT.

The genes are TRBV15 and TRBJ2-5, with 7 bases aligning to TRBD1. The junction had 13 bases not matched to a gene; V was cut back by 5 bases and J by 4 bases. This CDR3 has 16 amino acids. Germline V gene lookup returns CDR1 LNHNV and CDR2 YYDKDF (reference sequence). For the CDR3, the DNA is TGTGCCACCAGCCAACCGACAGGGTTGGGAGTAGAGACCCAGTACTTC. Translation: CATSQPTGLGVETQYF.

This sequence joins TRBV6-6 and TRBJ2-5; 8 bases match TRBD1. CDR1 and CDR2 (germline): MNHNY, SVGAGI (reference sequence). J was trimmed by 4 bases and V by 8 bases; bases with no gene match: 3. The CDR3 is 12 amino acids. The CDR3 is CASQGAGETQYF. The CDR3 DNA sequence: TGTGCCAGCCAGGGGGCGGGAGAGACCCAGTACTTC.

This clonotype has just a few counts. This chain links TRBV28 with TRBJ2-7; 7 bases agree with TRBD1. V was clipped by 3 bases and J by 0 bases; unmatched bases: 11. The germline CDR1 and CDR2 sequences are MDHEN and SYDVKM. The CDR3 loop spans 17 amino acids. CDR3 DNA sequence: TGTGCCAGCAGTTTCCCCCGGAAAGGGGACAGCTCCTACGAGCAGTACTTC. As protein: CASSFPRKGDSSYEQYF.

The gene calls are TRBV20-1 and TRBJ2-1; no clear D gene. V lost 3 bases, J lost 8 bases, and 5 bases lay in between. The CDR3 is 10 amino acids. Germline V CDR1 and CDR2: DFQATT, SNEGSKA (reference sequence). As DNA, the CDR3 is TGCAGTGCTAGGACCCATGAGCAGTTCTTC. Translating gives CSARTHEQFF.

This clonotype has more than one count but fewer than ten. The V gene is TRBV19, the J gene TRBJ2-5; D not certain. Germline CDR1 is LNHDA and CDR2 is SQIVND (reference sequence). The CDR3 has 14 residues. Deletions cut 3 bases from V and 5 bases from J, with 13 bases between. CDR3 in DNA: TGTGCCAGTAGTATTTTCCCAGGCGCGGAGACCCAGTACTTC. Amino acids: CASSIFPGAETQYF.

V is TRBV20-1 and J is TRBJ2-3, with 10 bases matching TRBD2. Trimming at V came to 3 bases and at J to 0 bases, leaving 3 bases not matched to a gene. The CDR3 is made up of 15 amino acids. The V gene's germline CDR1 is DFQATT and CDR2 SNEGSKA (reference sequence). In DNA, the CDR3 is TGCAGTGCTAGGCAGACTAGCGGGAGCACAGATACGCAGTATTTT. It codes for CSARQTSGSTDTQYF.

The rearrangement uses TRBV10-3 and TRBJ2-3; D perhaps matches TRBD2 (6 bases). Germline CDR1 and CDR2: ENHRY and SYGVKD. The CDR3 is 13 residues long. Between the trimmed V and J ends, which lost 5 bases and 4 bases, there was a span of 10 bases. CDR3 nucleotides: TGTGCCATCAGTCGACTAGATCCAGATACGCAGTATTTT. The encoded protein is CAISRLDPDTQYF.

This clonotype turned up a few times. The chain uses TRBV12-3 or TRBV12-4 and TRBJ2-1; the match to TRBD2 covers 9 bases. The length of the CDR3 is 15 residues. J gave up 12 bases and V 4 bases, and 13 bases lay outside the gene matches. CDR3 protein: CASSSSGGSHLVQFF. The CDR3 region has the DNA TGTGCCAGCAGTTCCAGCGGGGGGTCTCACTTGGTGCAGTTCTTC.

The chain recombines TRBV12-3 or TRBV12-4 with TRBJ2-3; 10 bases map to TRBD1. The CDR3 loop spans 14 amino acids. J lost 3 bases, V lost 5 bases, and 2 bases had no gene match. CDR3 bases: TGTGCCAGCAGTCGGACAGGGGGGACAGATACGCAGTATTTT. Its protein is CASSRTGGTDTQYF.

The table lists this clonotype with a few counts. The gene calls are TRBV6-5 and TRBJ2-7, with 8 bases fitting TRBD1. The CDR3 covers 11 residues. V shed 9 bases and J 6 bases; nucleotides not matched to a gene: 4. Germline V CDR1 and CDR2: MNHEY, SVGAGI. CDR3 sequence reads: CASAGGSEQYF. The CDR3 DNA sequence: TGTGCCAGTGCAGGGGGCTCCGAGCAGTACTTC.

This clonotype was counted many times. The chain carries TRBV4-3 and TRBJ1-2; no firm D call. Germline-derived CDR1 and CDR2 are LGHNA and YSLEER. The CDR3 has 15 residues. Trimming took off 0 bases at V and 1 base at J, with 9 bases between the two ends. The CDR3 reads CASSQDPTDNYGYTF. In DNA form, the CDR3 reads TGCGCCAGCAGCCAAGATCCCACAGATAACTATGGCTACACCTTC.

The chain recombines TRBV29-1 with TRBJ2-1; 9 bases map to TRBD2. V lost 3 bases to trimming and J lost 8 bases; unmatched junction nucleotides: 14. Germline V gene data show CDR1 as SQVTM and CDR2 as ANQGSEA. The CDR3 contains 16 residues. In nucleotides, the CDR3 is TGCAGCGTTGATGGGAAGCGGGAGGCGCGGGGGTATGAGCAGTTCTTC. It is translated as CSVDGKREARGYEQFF.

The table lists this clonotype with many counts. This chain links TRBV20-1 with TRBJ2-1, with 8 bases that match TRBD2. CDR3 length: 14 amino acids. The V gene's germline CDR1 is DFQATT and CDR2 SNEGSKA (reference sequence). The junction had 7 bases not matched to a gene; V was cut back by 3 bases and J by 6 bases. CDR3 sequence (DNA): TGCAGTGCTAGTAACGGGAGGGCCCTCAATGAGCAGTTCTTC. This gives the protein CSASNGRALNEQFF.

V usage is TRBV10-3 and J usage is TRBJ2-3; 11 bases are a match to TRBD1. Germline-derived CDR1 and CDR2 are ENHRY and SYGVKD. The CDR3 covers 15 residues. With V trimmed by 5 bases and J by 2 bases, 3 bases remained unmatched. CDR3: CAISRTGGFTDTQYF. The CDR3 bases are TGTGCCATCAGTCGGACAGGGGGCTTCACAGATACGCAGTATTTT.

In its sample, this clonotype was seen a few times. The chain combines TRBV4-1 with TRBJ1-4, with D uncertain. CDR1 and CDR2 (germline): MGHRA, YSYEKL. The CDR3 totals 16 residues. V dropped 5 bases and J dropped 4 bases, with 17 bases sitting between them. The CDR3 sequence: CASSYLALGFNEKLFF. DNA for the CDR3: TGCGCCAGCAGCTACCTGGCCCTGGGCTTTAATGAAAAACTGTTTTTT.

The sample holds a few counts of this clonotype. V usage is TRBV7-2 and J usage is TRBJ2-1, with TRBD1 matching over 11 bases. V trimming: 0 bases; J trimming: 9 bases; junction bases outside the gene matches: 1. CDR1 is SGHTA, CDR2 FQGNSA, per germline. CDR3 size: 14 residues. The DNA for the CDR3 is TGTGCCAGCAGCTTAGCGGGACAGGGGGGTGAGCAGTTCTTC. It encodes CASSLAGQGGEQFF. The full variable domain, its missing parts supplied by reference TRBV7-2 and TRBJ2-1, is GAGVSQSPSNKVTEKGKDVELRCDPISGHTALYWYRQSLGQGLEFLIYFQGNSAPDKSGLPSDRFSAERTGGSVSTLTIQRTQQEDSAVYLCASSLAGQGGEQFFGPGTRLTVL.

This clonotype was counted a few times. The V call is TRBV7-9, the J call TRBJ2-7, with D maybe TRBD2 (6 bases). Trimming removed 6 bases at V and 6 bases at J, with 15 bases between. The germline gives CDR1 SEHNR, CDR2 FQNEAQ (reference sequence). This CDR3 region has 13 residues. Written as DNA, the CDR3 is TGTGCCAGCAGTCGGGACTTGCAACTCGAGCAGTACTTC. Amino acid sequence: CASSRDLQLEQYF.

The chain links TRBV28 to TRBJ2-6; unclear D gene. In germline, CDR1 is MDHEN, CDR2 SYDVKM. V lost 6 bases and J 4 bases, leaving 10 bases between the germline ends. This CDR3 is built from 14 residues. CDR3 bases: TGTGCCAGCAGCTTCGCCGCAGGGGCCAACGTCCTGACTTTC. Encoded protein: CASSFAAGANVLTF. Full variable domain (remainder filled in from reference TRBV28 and TRBJ2-6): DVKVTQSSRYLVKRTGEKVFLECVQDMDHENMFWYRQDPGLGLRLIYFSYDVKMKEKGDIPEGYSVSREKKERFSLILESASTNQTSMYLCASSFAAGANVLTFGAGSRLTVL.

J is TRBJ2-5 and V is TRBV29-1; D perhaps matches TRBD2 (6 bases). Trimming took 7 bases from V and 5 from J, leaving 17 bases between them. CDR3 length equals 13 residues. Germline V gene lookup returns CDR1 SQVTM and CDR2 ANQGSEA. CDR3 in amino acids: CSGRPGSRETQYF. For the CDR3, the DNA is TGCAGCGGCAGGCCCGGGAGTCGGGAGACCCAGTACTTC.

This clonotype was seen many times. The chain couples TRBV28 to TRBJ2-2; possibly TRBD1 for D (7 bases). In germline, CDR1 is MDHEN, CDR2 SYDVKM. The CDR3 extends over 13 amino acids. Trimming stripped 11 bases from V and 2 bases from J, with 12 bases between. The CDR3 DNA reads as TGTGCCGGAGGGACAGCAAACACCGGGGAGCTGTTTTTT. It specifies CAGGTANTGELFF.

V gene TRBV7-2 combines with J gene TRBJ1-2; 7 nucleotides agree with TRBD1. The length of the CDR3 is 15 residues. Trimming took 4 bases from V and 6 from J; bases not matched to a gene: 11. Germline loops: CDR1 SGHTA, CDR2 FQGNSA. The CDR3 here is CASSYPSGTANGYTF. The CDR3 DNA reads as TGTGCCAGCAGCTACCCCTCCGGGACAGCAAATGGCTACACCTTC.

This clonotype appeared a few times. The chain has TRBV12-3 or TRBV12-4 and TRBJ2-1; TRBD2 agrees at 12 bases. J was trimmed by 5 bases and V by 5 bases; bases with no gene match: 4. The CDR3 has 15 amino acids. The CDR3 region is CASSPSGGVNNEQFF. The DNA for the CDR3 is TGTGCCAGCAGTCCTAGCGGGGGGGTGAACAATGAGCAGTTCTTC.

V usage is TRBV30 and J usage is TRBJ1-3; 7 positions match TRBD1. Losses at the gene ends were 1 base for V and 1 base for J; bases not matched to a gene: 7. Germline assignment: CDR1 GTSNPN and CDR2 SVGIG (reference sequence). The CDR3 runs 16 residues. CDR3 sequence reads: CAWSGLGQYSGNTIYF. Written as DNA, the CDR3 is TGTGCCTGGAGTGGCCTGGGACAGTATTCTGGAAACACCATATATTTT.

This clonotype came up a few times. The gene calls are TRBV11-2 and TRBJ2-5, with 10 bases lining up with TRBD1. Germline CDR1 is SGHAT and CDR2 is FQNNGV. The CDR3 has 15 amino acids. V was pared by 4 bases and J by 5 bases, with 7 bases of the junction left unmatched. The CDR3 DNA reads TGTGCCAGCAGCTGGCGGACAGGGGGGTGGGAGACCCAGTACTTC. Its protein is CASSWRTGGWETQYF.

The table lists this clonotype with a few counts. This chain links TRBV4-1 with TRBJ2-1; tentatively, D is TRBD2 (5 bases). The CDR3 extends over 18 amino acids. The germline V gene has CDR1 MGHRA and CDR2 YSYEKL. Trimming removed 0 bases from V and 7 bases from J, with 22 bases in between. The CDR3 nucleotides are TGCGCCAGCAGCCAAGATTCTTCCGCCTCGGGATGGTTTAATGAGCAGTTCTTC. Translation: CASSQDSSASGWFNEQFF.

This clonotype showed up just a few times. The V gene is TRBV6-2 or TRBV6-3, the J gene TRBJ2-5; TRBD2 agrees at 12 bases. Germline loops: CDR1 MNHEY, CDR2 SVGEGT. Trimming took 4 bases from V and 1 from J; bases not matched to a gene: 7. This CDR3 contains 17 residues. CDR3 DNA: TGTGCCAGCAGTTTCCCCCCTAGCGGGAGGGCCCAAGAGACCCAGTACTTC. Translation gives CASSFPPSGRAQETQYF.